These T cell receptor beta chains were read from a single sample in a study of CD8 T cells in Susac syndrome. TCRdb re-called the immunoSEQ multiplex PCR reads through MiXCR, storing one row per CDR3 protein. Here the sample spans over 200,000 distinct CDR3 sequences, over 90% being singletons. The specimen sequenced was CD4+ T cells from PBMCs. All receptors derive from a human donor with multiple sclerosis. The CDR3 runs from the conserved cysteine through the conserved F or W. The D gene is left open where the match is weak. Clone size is shown for a subset of rows, as once, few, many or a class of expanded clone.

>TRBV12-3/TRBV12-4|NA|TRBJ2-2|NA
TGTGCCAGCAGTCGACCTCAGGGTACCGGGGAGCTGTTTTTT
CASSRPQGTGELFF
>TRBV15|NA|TRBJ1-1|NA
TGTGCCACCAGCAGAGATCGGGTCGGGAGAGAAGCTTTCTTT
CATSRDRVGREAFF
>TRBV29-1|once|TRBJ2-3|NA
TGCAGCGTTTCAGGGATCGGAGCAGATACGCAGTATTTT
CSVSGIGADTQYF
>TRBV4-2|NA|TRBJ2-5|NA
TGTGCCAGCAGCCAAGTTCTAGGGCAGGGGAAAGAGACCCAGTACTTC
CASSQVLGQGKETQYF
>TRBV3-1|NA|TRBJ1-5|NA
TGTGCCAGCAGCCCATCCCGAGTGGGTCAGCCCCAGCATTTT
CASSPSRVGQPQHF
>TRBV18|NA|TRBJ2-2|NA
TGTGCCAGCTCATCACAGGTCGCGAACACCGGGGAGCTGTTTTTT
CASSSQVANTGELFF
>TRBV20-1|NA|TRBJ2-3|TRBD2
TGCAGTGCCCCCCCGACCAGCGGGGCTAGAGATACGCAGTATTTT
CSAPPTSGARDTQYF
>TRBV15|NA|TRBJ2-3|NA
TGTGCCACCAGCATCGGGGGAGGCACAGATACGCAGTATTTT
CATSIGGGTDTQYF
>TRBV25-1|NA|TRBJ2-7|NA
TGTGCCAGCAGTCAAGAGACATCCCCCTACGAGCAGTACTTC
CASSQETSPYEQYF
>TRBV4-1|NA|TRBJ2-1|TRBD2
TGCGCCAGCAGCCCCTGGACTAGCGGGGCCATTGAGCAGTTCTTC
CASSPWTSGAIEQFF
>TRBV28|NA|TRBJ2-4|TRBD1
TGTGCCAGCAGTTTCGGGACAGGGAGGAACATTCAGTACTTC
CASSFGTGRNIQYF
>TRBV29-1|once|TRBJ1-2|NA
TGCAGCGTTGAAACAACTAACTATGGCTACACCTTC
CSVETTNYGYTF
>TRBV30|NA|TRBJ1-2|NA
TGTGCCTGGATGCAGGAGACACCAGCTGGCTACACCTTC
CAWMQETPAGYTF
>TRBV29-1|NA|TRBJ1-1|NA
TGCAGCGTTTACCCTGAAGCTTTCTTT
CSVYPEAFF
>TRBV25-1|NA|TRBJ2-5|NA
TGTGCCAGCAGTGAACACCGGGACGCTGGTTGGGAGACCCAGTACTTC
CASSEHRDAGWETQYF
>TRBV20-1|NA|TRBJ1-6|NA
TGCAGTGCTAGACGCGCCGGACAGAACTATAATTCACCCCTCCACTTT
CSARRAGQNYNSPLHF
>TRBV20-1|NA|TRBJ1-2|NA
TGCAGTGCCCACACGGAGGGCGGGTATGGCTACACCTTC
CSAHTEGGYGYTF
>TRBV27|NA|TRBJ1-5|NA
TGTGCCAGCGGCAGGTACGTGGAGCCCCAGCATTTT
CASGRYVEPQHF
>TRBV20-1|once|TRBJ1-2|TRBD1
TGCAGTGCTAGAGGGGCCCTAGACAGGGATGCGAACTATGGCTACACCTTC
CSARGALDRDANYGYTF
>TRBV29-1|NA|TRBJ1-1|NA
TGCAGCGTCGGGCGGTGGACTGAAGCTTTCTTT
CSVGRWTEAFF
>TRBV29-1|NA|TRBJ2-3|NA
TGCAGCGTAGACAGAAGAGGCACAGATACGCAGTATTTT
CSVDRRGTDTQYF
>TRBV30|NA|TRBJ2-5|NA
TGTGCCTGGAGTCTCGGACAGCCTCAAGAGACCCAGTACTTC
CAWSLGQPQETQYF
>TRBV27|NA|TRBJ1-1|NA
TGTGCCAGCAGTCTCGAAGCTTTCTTT
CASSLEAFF
>TRBV30|few|TRBJ1-1|NA
TGTGCCTGGAGTGTAAGGGTGTACACTGAAGCTTTCTTT
CAWSVRVYTEAFF
>TRBV11-2|NA|TRBJ2-3|TRBD2
TGTGCCAGCAGCTGGGCGACTAGCGGGGGCACAGATACGCAGTATTTT
CASSWATSGGTDTQYF
>TRBV12-5|NA|TRBJ1-2|TRBD1
TGTGCTAGTGGTCCCGGGACAGGGTTTGGCTACACCTTC
CASGPGTGFGYTF
>TRBV6-1|NA|TRBJ1-2|NA
TGTGCCAGCAGCCATAGCCCGTCCTCCCCCAGAGGCGGTGGCTACACCTTC
CASSHSPSSPRGGGYTF
>TRBV20-1|NA|TRBJ1-2|NA
TGCAGTGTCCTCCAGGGACACCTAAACTATGGCTACACCTTC
CSVLQGHLNYGYTF
>TRBV6-1|NA|TRBJ1-1|TRBD1
TGTGCCAGCAGGTTCCCGGGACAGGGTACTGAAGCTTTCTTT
CASRFPGQGTEAFF
>TRBV29-1|NA|TRBJ1-2|NA
TGCAGCGTTGAAGATCTTCGGACCAATGGCTACACCTTC
CSVEDLRTNGYTF
>TRBV3-1|NA|TRBJ1-2|TRBD1
TGTGCCAGTGGACAGGGGGCCAGTGGCTACACCTTC
CASGQGASGYTF
>TRBV29-1|NA|TRBJ2-1|TRBD1
TGCAGCGTTCCGGGACAGGGTTTCAATGAGCAGTTCTTC
CSVPGQGFNEQFF
>TRBV27|NA|TRBJ2-6|NA
TGTGCCAGCAGTTCCCTCTCAGGGGCCAACGTCCTGACTTTC
CASSSLSGANVLTF
>TRBV29-1|NA|TRBJ1-2|TRBD1
TGCAGCGTTGATATAGCTCCGGGACAGGGGAACTATGGCTACACCTTC
CSVDIAPGQGNYGYTF
>TRBV29-1|once|TRBJ1-5|TRBD1
TGCAGCGCCCAGGGACAGCCGGATCAGCCCCAGCATTTT
CSAQGQPDQPQHF
>TRBV20-1|once|TRBJ1-1|TRBD1
TGCAGTGCTAGAAGGACAGGGAACACTGAAGCTTTCTTT
CSARRTGNTEAFF
>TRBV7-9|once|TRBJ2-1|NA
TGTGCCAGCAGCCAAGGAAACGTTCCGGGACAATCGTTCTTC
CASSQGNVPGQSFF
>TRBV18|NA|TRBJ2-7|TRBD2
TGTGCCAGCTCACCGATCGCGACTAGCGGATACGAGCAGTACTTC
CASSPIATSGYEQYF
>TRBV29-1|NA|TRBJ1-2|NA
TGCAGCGTTGCGGGGGCGGACCCCTATGGCTACACCTTC
CSVAGADPYGYTF
>TRBV5-1|NA|TRBJ1-1|NA
TGCGCCAGCAGACAGAACACTGAAGCTTTCTTT
CASRQNTEAFF
>TRBV7-8|NA|TRBJ1-5|TRBD1
TGTGCCAGCAGCCGCAGGACAGGCACCACGGGGCCCCAGCATTTT
CASSRRTGTTGPQHF
>TRBV12-3/TRBV12-4|NA|TRBJ1-6|NA
TGTGCCAGCAGCCCCCGAACGGGTTCACCCCTCCACTTT
CASSPRTGSPLHF
>TRBV29-1|NA|TRBJ1-4|NA
TGCAGCGTCGGCAACCTTAATGAAAAACTGTTTTTT
CSVGNLNEKLFF
>TRBV9|once|TRBJ1-1|NA
TGTGCCAGCAGCGTAGCCCAGGAGAACACTGAAGCTTTCTTT
CASSVAQENTEAFF
>TRBV7-9|NA|TRBJ2-3|TRBD1
TGTGCCAGCAGCAGAGGACAGGGCGGAACAGATACGCAGTATTTT
CASSRGQGGTDTQYF
>TRBV20-1|once|TRBJ1-1|NA
TGCAGTGTATCTGGACTCAACACTGAAGCTTTCTTT
CSVSGLNTEAFF
>TRBV3-1|NA|TRBJ1-2|TRBD1
TGTGCCAGCAGCCAAGACGGAAGGACAGGGCCCAACTATGGCTACACCTTC
CASSQDGRTGPNYGYTF
>TRBV10-3|NA|TRBJ2-3|NA
TGTGCCATCAGCCCCATGGGCACAGATACGCAGTATTTT
CAISPMGTDTQYF
>TRBV29-1|NA|TRBJ2-5|NA
TGCAGCGCCGTCCGGAGGTCAGGGACCGGGGAGACCCAGTACTTC
CSAVRRSGTGETQYF
>TRBV12-3/TRBV12-4|NA|TRBJ1-2|NA
TGTGCCAGCAGTTTAGAGCTACGAGGCTACACCTTC
CASSLELRGYTF
>TRBV3-1|NA|TRBJ1-2|TRBD1
TGTGCCAGCAGCCGCCGGGACAGGGAGGCCTATGGCTACACCTTC
CASSRRDREAYGYTF
>TRBV19|NA|TRBJ2-1|TRBD2
TGTGCCAGTAGTACGGCTAGCGGGGGGGCAGACTACAATGAGCAGTTCTTC
CASSTASGGADYNEQFF
>TRBV20-1|NA|TRBJ1-4|NA
TGCAGTGCAGGAACCGTCACTAATGAAAAACTGTTTTTT
CSAGTVTNEKLFF
>TRBV12-5|NA|TRBJ2-2|NA
TGTGCTAGTGGTTTGAAGCCGGGCACCGGGGAGCTGTTTTTT
CASGLKPGTGELFF
>TRBV29-1|NA|TRBJ2-6|NA
TGCAGCGTTTGGGGGTCTGGGGCCAACGTCCTGACTTTC
CSVWGSGANVLTF
>TRBV7-2|NA|TRBJ1-6|TRBD1
TGTGCCAGCACTAGACAGGGTTACAATTCACCCCTCCACTTT
CASTRQGYNSPLHF
>TRBV7-9|NA|TRBJ2-1|NA
TGTGCCAGCAGCTTGGCCGGGCCCTCCAATGAGCAGTTCTTC
CASSLAGPSNEQFF